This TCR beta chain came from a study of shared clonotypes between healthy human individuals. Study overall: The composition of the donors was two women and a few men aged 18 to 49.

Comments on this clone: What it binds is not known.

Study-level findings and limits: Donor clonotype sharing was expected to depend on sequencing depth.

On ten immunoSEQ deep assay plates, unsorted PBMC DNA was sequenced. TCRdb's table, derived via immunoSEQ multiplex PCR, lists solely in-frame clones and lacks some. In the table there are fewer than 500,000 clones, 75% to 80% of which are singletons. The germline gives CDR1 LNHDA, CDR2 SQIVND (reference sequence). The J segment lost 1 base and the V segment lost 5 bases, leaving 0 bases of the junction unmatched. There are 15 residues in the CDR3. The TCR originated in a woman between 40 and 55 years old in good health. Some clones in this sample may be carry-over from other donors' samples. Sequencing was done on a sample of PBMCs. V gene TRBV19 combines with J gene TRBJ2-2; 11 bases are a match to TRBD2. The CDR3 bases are TGTGCCAGTAGTCTAGCGGGAGGGAACACCGGGGAGCTGTTTTTT. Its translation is CASSLAGGNTGELFF.